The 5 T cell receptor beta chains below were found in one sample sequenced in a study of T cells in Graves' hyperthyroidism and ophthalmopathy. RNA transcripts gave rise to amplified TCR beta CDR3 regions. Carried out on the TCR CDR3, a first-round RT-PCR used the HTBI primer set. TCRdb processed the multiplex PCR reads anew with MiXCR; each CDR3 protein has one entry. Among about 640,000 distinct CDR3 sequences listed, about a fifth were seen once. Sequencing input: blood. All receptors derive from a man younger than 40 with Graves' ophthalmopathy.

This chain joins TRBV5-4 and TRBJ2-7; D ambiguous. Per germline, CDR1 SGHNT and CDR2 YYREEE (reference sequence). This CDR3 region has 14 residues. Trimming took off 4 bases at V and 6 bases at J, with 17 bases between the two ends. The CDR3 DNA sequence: TGTGCCAGCAGCCCAGTGGCAGGACCACTCGAGCAGTACTTC. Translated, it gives CASSPVAGPLEQYF.

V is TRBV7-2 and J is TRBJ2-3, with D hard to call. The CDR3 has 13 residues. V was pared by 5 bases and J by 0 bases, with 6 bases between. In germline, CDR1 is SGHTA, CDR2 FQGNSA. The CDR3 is CASSPYSTDTQYF. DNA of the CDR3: TGTGCCAGCAGCCCTTACAGCACAGATACGCAGTATTTT.

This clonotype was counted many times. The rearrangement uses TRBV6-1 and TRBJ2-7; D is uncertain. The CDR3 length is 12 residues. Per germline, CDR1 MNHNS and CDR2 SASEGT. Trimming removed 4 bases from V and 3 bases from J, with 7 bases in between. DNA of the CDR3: TGTGCCAGCAGTGCAGCAGTCTACGAGCAGTACTTC. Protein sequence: CASSAAVYEQYF.

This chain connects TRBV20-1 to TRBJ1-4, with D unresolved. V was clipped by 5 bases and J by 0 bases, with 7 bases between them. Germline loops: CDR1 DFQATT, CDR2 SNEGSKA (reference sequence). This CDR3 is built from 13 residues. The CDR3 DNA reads TGCAGTGCTCCAGGTGCAACTAATGAAAAACTGTTTTTT. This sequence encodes CSAPGATNEKLFF.

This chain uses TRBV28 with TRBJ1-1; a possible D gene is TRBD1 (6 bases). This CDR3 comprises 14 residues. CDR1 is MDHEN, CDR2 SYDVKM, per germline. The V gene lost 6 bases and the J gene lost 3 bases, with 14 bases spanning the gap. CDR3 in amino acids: CASSLQTGDTEAFF. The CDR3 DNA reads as TGTGCCAGCAGCCTACAGACAGGTGACACTGAAGCTTTCTTT.